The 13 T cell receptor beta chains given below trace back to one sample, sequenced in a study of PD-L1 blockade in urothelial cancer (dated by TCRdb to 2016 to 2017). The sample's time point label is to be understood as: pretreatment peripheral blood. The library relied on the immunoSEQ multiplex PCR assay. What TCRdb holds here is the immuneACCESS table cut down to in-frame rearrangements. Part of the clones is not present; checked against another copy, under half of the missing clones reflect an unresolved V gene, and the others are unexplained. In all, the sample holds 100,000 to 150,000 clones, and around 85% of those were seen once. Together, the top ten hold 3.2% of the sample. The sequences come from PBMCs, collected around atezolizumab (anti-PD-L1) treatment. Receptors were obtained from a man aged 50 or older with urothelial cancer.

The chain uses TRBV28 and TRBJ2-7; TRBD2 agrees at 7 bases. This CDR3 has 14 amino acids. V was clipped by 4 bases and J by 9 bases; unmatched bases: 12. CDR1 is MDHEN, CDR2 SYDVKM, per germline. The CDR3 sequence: CASSYWREGGGQYF. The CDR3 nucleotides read TGTGCCAGCAGTTACTGGAGGGAGGGAGGCGGGCAGTACTTC.

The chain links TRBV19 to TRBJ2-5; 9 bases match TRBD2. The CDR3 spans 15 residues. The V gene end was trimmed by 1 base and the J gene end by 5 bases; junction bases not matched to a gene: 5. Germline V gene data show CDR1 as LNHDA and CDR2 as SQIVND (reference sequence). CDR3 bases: TGTGCCAGTAGTATAGGCGGCGGGAGGGCCGAGACCCAGTACTTC. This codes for CASSIGGGRAETQYF.

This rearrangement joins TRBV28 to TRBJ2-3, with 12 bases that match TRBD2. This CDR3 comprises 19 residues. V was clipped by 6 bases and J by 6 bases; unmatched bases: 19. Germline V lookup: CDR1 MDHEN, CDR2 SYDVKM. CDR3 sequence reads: CASRYLGLAGRTGWDTQYF. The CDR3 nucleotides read TGTGCCAGCAGATACCTGGGACTAGCGGGCAGAACTGGGTGGGATACGCAGTATTTT.

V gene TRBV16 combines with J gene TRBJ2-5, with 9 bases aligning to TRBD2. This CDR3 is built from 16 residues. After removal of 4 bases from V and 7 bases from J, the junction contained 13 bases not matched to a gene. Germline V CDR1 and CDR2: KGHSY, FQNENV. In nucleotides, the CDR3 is TGTGCCAGCAGCCTCCCGGGGACCGGGACTAGCATGACCCAGTACTTC. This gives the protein CASSLPGTGTSMTQYF. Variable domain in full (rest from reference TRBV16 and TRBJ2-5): GEEVAQTPKHLVRGEGQKAKLYCAPIKGHSYVFWYQQVLKNEFKFLISFQNENVFDETGMPKERFSAKCLPNSPCSLEIQATKLEDSAVYFCASSLPGTGTSMTQYFGPGTRLLVL.

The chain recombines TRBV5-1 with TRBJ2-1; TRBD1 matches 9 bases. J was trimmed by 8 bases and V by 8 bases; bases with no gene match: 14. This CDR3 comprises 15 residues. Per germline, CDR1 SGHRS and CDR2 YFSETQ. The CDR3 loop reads CASGLSQGAHHEQFF. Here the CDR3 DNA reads TGCGCCAGTGGCCTTTCACAGGGGGCGCATCATGAGCAGTTCTTC.

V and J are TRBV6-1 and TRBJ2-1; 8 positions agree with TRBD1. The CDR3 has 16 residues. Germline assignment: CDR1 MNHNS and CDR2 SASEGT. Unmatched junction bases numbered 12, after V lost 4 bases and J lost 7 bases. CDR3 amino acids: CASSVKTGGIQNEQFF. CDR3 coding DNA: TGTGCCAGCAGTGTAAAAACAGGGGGGATTCAAAATGAGCAGTTCTTC.

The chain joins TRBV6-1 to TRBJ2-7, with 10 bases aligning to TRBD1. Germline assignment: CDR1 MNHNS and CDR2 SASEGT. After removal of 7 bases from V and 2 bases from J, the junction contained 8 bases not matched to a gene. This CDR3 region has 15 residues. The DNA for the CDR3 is TGTGCCAGCATGGGGGGACAGGGGAAGACCTACGAGCAGTACTTC. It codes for CASMGGQGKTYEQYF.

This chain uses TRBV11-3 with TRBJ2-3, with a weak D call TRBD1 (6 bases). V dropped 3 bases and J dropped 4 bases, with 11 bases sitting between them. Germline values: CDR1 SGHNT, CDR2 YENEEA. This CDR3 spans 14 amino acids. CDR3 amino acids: CASSLGARADTQYF. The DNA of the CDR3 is TGTGCCAGCAGCTTGGGGGCGCGGGCAGATACGCAGTATTTT.

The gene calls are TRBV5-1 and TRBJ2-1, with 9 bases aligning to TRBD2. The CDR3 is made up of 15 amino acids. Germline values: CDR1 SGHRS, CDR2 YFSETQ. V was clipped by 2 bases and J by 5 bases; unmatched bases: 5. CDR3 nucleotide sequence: TGCGCCAGCAGCTTCGCGGGAGGGGAACACAATGAGCAGTTCTTC. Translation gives CASSFAGGEHNEQFF.

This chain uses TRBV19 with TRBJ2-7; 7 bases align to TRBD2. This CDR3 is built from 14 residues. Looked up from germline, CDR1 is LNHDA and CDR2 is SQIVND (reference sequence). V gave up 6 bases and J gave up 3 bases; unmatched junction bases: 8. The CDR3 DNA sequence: TGTGCCAGTAGCCGCTCACTAGCGAACTACGAGCAGTACTTC. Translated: CASSRSLANYEQYF.

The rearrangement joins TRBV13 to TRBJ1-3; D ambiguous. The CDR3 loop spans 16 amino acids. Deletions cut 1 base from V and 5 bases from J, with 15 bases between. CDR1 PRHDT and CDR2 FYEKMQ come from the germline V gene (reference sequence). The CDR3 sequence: CASSLVSGRGRNTIYF. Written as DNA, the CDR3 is TGTGCCAGCAGCTTAGTATCGGGTCGAGGGAGAAACACCATATATTTT. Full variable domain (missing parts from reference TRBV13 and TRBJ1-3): AAGVIQSPRHLIKEKRETATLKCYPIPRHDTVYWYQQGPGQDPQFLISFYEKMQSDKGSIPDRFSAQQFSDYHSELNMSSLELGDSALYFCASSLVSGRGRNTIYFGEGSWLTVV.

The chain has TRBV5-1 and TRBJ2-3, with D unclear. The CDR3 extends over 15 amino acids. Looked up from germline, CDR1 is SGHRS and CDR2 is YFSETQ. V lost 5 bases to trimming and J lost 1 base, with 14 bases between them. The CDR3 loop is CASRRRASGTDTQYF. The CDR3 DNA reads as TGCGCCAGCAGAAGGCGAGCGTCGGGCACAGATACGCAGTATTTT.

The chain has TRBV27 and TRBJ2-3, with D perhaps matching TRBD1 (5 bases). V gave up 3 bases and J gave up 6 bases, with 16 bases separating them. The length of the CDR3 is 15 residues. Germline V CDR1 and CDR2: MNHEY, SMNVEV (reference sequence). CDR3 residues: CASSFPGREGDTQYF. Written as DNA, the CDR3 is TGTGCCAGCAGTTTCCCCGGCAGGGAAGGGGATACGCAGTATTTT.